The rows below give T cell receptor beta chains drawn from one sample of a study of neurological immune-mediated disorders. Each CDR3 protein gets one entry after TCRdb re-called the 5' RACE reads with MiXCR. The table lists roughly 16,000 distinct CDR3 sequences, 9% of them singletons. The sample comprised CD8+ T cells from blood. These receptors were taken from a man between 45 and 60 years old in good health. The CDR3 runs from the conserved cysteine through the conserved F or W. Fields, in order: D gene, clone size, V gene, J gene, CDR3 protein, CDR3 DNA. D genes are given only for firm matches. Some rows mark clone size as missing; the rest say once, few, many or name a class of expanded clone.

.	many	TRBV4-2	TRBJ2-6	CASSPELSGANVLTF	TGTGCCAGCAGCCCTGAATTATCTGGGGCCAACGTCCTGACTTTC
TRBD2	.	TRBV7-2	TRBJ2-7	CASSLRGTSGRAVDEQYF	TGTGCCAGCAGCTTAAGAGGGACTAGCGGGAGGGCCGTGGACGAGCAGTACTTC
TRBD2	many	TRBV20-1	TRBJ2-5	CSARSGSWGETQYF	TGCAGTGCTAGAAGCGGGAGCTGGGGAGAGACCCAGTACTTC
TRBD2	many	TRBV6-5	TRBJ2-3	CASSWGRGDTQYF	TGTGCCAGCAGTTGGGGGAGGGGAGATACGCAGTATTTT
.	many	TRBV7-9	TRBJ2-7	CASSRGAGNEQYF	TGTGCCAGCAGCCGCGGGGCGGGTAACGAGCAGTACTTC
.	many	TRBV5-1	TRBJ2-3	CASSFRYPPSTDTQYF	TGCGCCAGCAGCTTCCGGTACCCTCCTAGCACAGATACGCAGTATTTT
.	many	TRBV4-2	TRBJ1-1	CASSQDTGQNTEAFF	TGTGCCAGCAGCCAAGATACAGGGCAGAACACTGAAGCTTTCTTT
.	many	TRBV12-3/TRBV12-4	TRBJ2-1	CASRLDRTSYNEQFF	TGTGCCAGCAGGTTAGACAGGACGTCCTACAATGAGCAGTTCTTC
.	many	TRBV25-1	TRBJ2-7	CASSAPGLEQYF	TGTGCCAGCAGTGCCCCAGGCCTGGAGCAGTACTTC
.	many	TRBV29-1	TRBJ2-1	CSVLGGTESRIYEQFF	TGCAGCGTCCTAGGGGGGACAGAATCCAGGATCTATGAGCAGTTCTTC
TRBD2	.	TRBV27	TRBJ2-7	CASSHGLAGVPYEQYF	TGTGCCAGCAGTCACGGACTAGCGGGAGTCCCCTACGAGCAGTACTTC
.	many	TRBV20-1	TRBJ2-1	CSASTDRGSYNEQFF	TGCAGTGCTAGCACGGACCGAGGGTCCTACAATGAGCAGTTCTTC
.	many	TRBV2	TRBJ2-4	CASSPNGWGTNIQYF	TGTGCCAGCAGCCCGAACGGGTGGGGGACAAACATTCAGTACTTC
TRBD1	many	TRBV28	TRBJ2-7	CASRDRGSYEQYF	TGTGCCAGCCGGGACAGAGGCTCCTACGAGCAGTACTTC
TRBD2	many	TRBV28	TRBJ2-7	CASSLGLAITYEQYF	TGTGCCAGCAGTTTGGGACTAGCGATAACCTACGAGCAGTACTTC
TRBD1	many	TRBV10-3	TRBJ2-5	CAISETGTGMFQETQYF	TGTGCCATCAGTGAAACCGGGACAGGGATGTTTCAGGAGACCCAGTACTTC
.	many	TRBV5-1	TRBJ2-7	CASSLAESYEQYF	TGCGCCAGCAGCTTGGCCGAGAGCTACGAGCAGTACTTC
.	many	TRBV28	TRBJ2-2	CASKRGTNTGELFF	TGTGCCAGCAAGAGGGGAACGAACACCGGGGAGCTGTTTTTT
TRBD1	many	TRBV20-1	TRBJ2-5	CSALDRESGETQYF	TGCAGTGCTCTGGACAGGGAGAGTGGGGAGACCCAGTACTTC
TRBD2	many	TRBV5-1	TRBJ2-1	CASSSGLAGGSNEQFF	TGCGCCAGCAGCTCGGGACTAGCGGGAGGTTCGAATGAGCAGTTCTTC
.	many	TRBV28	TRBJ1-1	CASSLGTLGNTEAFF	TGTGCCAGCAGTCTCGGGACGCTGGGGAACACTGAAGCTTTCTTT
TRBD1	many	TRBV28	TRBJ1-2	CASSLASSRGTGIGYTF	TGTGCCAGCAGCCTCGCATCCTCTCGCGGGACAGGGATTGGCTACACCTTC
.	large	TRBV6-2/TRBV6-3	TRBJ2-7	CASSYSPASLPYEQYF	TGTGCCAGCAGTTACTCTCCAGCCTCGCTACCCTACGAGCAGTACTTC
.	many	TRBV7-9	TRBJ2-3	CASSSKVGTTDTQYF	TGTGCCAGCAGCTCCAAGGTGGGGACCACAGATACGCAGTATTTT
TRBD2	many	TRBV7-2	TRBJ2-7	CASSLDSGGGYEQYF	TGTGCCAGCAGCTTAGATTCCGGGGGGGGCTACGAGCAGTACTTC
TRBD1	many	TRBV4-3	TRBJ2-7	CASSQEGQGFPYEQYF	TGCGCCAGCAGCCAGGAGGGACAGGGGTTCCCCTACGAGCAGTACTTC
.	few	TRBV10-3	TRBJ1-5	CAISETELNQPQHF	TGTGCCATCAGTGAGACAGAGTTGAATCAGCCCCAGCATTTT
.	many	TRBV21-1	TRBJ2-7	CASSKTPPGGERAYEQYF	TGTGCCAGCAGCAAGACACCCCCCGGCGGGGAGAGGGCCTACGAGCAGTACTTC